This T cell receptor (beta chain) was found in a study of regulatory T cells in long-lasting Graves disease. Across the whole study: Newly diagnosed Graves' patients had under 3 months of antithyroid drugs. Findings of the study overall: Gene preferences differed: TRBV28, TRBJ1-2, TRBJ2-5 in persistent cases.

There are 14 residues in the CDR3. Germline CDR1 and CDR2: SGHTA and FQGNSA. V lost 3 bases and J 3 bases, leaving 10 bases between the germline ends. At least ten counts were recorded for this clonotype. The antigen is undetermined. Time point noted: newly diagnosed GD, antithyroid drugs for less than 3 months. Extracted PBMC RNA gave rise to the TCR library. TCR beta libraries were built with iRepertoire HTBI primers and Arm-PCR of CDR3 regions. A single record per CDR3 protein comes from TCRdb applying MiXCR to the multiplex PCR reads. The sample lists about 420,000 distinct CDR3 sequences, 16% occurring once. These data are also associated with another study on T cells in Graves' hyperthyroidism and ophthalmopathy.

This receptor was identified in a woman under 30 with Graves disease. The chain combines TRBV7-2 with TRBJ2-3; D uncertain. This specimen was peripheral blood mononuclear cells (PBMCs), taken at new diagnosis, from a patient treated with antithyroid drugs. The CDR3 here is CASSFWSLTDTQYF. CDR3 DNA: TGTGCCAGCAGCTTTTGGAGTCTGACAGATACGCAGTATTTT.